This passage covers 29 T cell receptor beta chains from one sample sequenced in a study of blood T cell repertoires in COVID-19. The repertoire was sequenced with immunoSEQ multiplex PCR; TCRdb's copy has only in-frame clones and lacks some. The data show 310,000 or so clones, roughly 82% seen once. Sequenced material: peripheral blood. The receptors stem from a woman aged 50 to 60 with acute or convalescent COVID-19.

The DNA of the CDR3 is TGTGCCACCAGCGCCCGGGACAGGCGTAACTATGGCTACACCTTC. Amino acids: CATSARDRRNYGYTF. This chain joins TRBV15 and TRBJ1-2; 8 nucleotides line up with TRBD1. This CDR3 comprises 15 residues. With V trimmed by 5 bases and J by 1 base, 6 bases remained unmatched. Germline V gene lookup returns CDR1 LNHNV and CDR2 YYDKDF (reference sequence).

The chain recombines TRBV7-8 with TRBJ1-5, with D possibly matching TRBD1 (6 bases). V was shortened by 5 bases and J by 3 bases, with 20 bases between the two germline ends. There are 17 residues in the CDR3. Germline V gene sequence: CDR1 SGHVS, CDR2 FQNEAQ. CDR3 nucleotide sequence: TGTGCCAGCAGCCCCTTGCGGGGGGGCGCGTTCAATCAGCCCCAGCATTTT. Its protein product is CASSPLRGGAFNQPQHF.

The V gene is TRBV19, the J gene TRBJ1-6; possibly TRBD1 for D (6 bases). The V gene lost 3 bases and the J gene lost 7 bases, with 13 bases spanning the gap. Germline CDR1 and CDR2: LNHDA and SQIVND (reference sequence). The CDR3 covers 15 residues. The CDR3 reads CASSISGTQNSPLHF. The CDR3 region has the DNA TGTGCCAGTAGTATCTCCGGGACACAAAATTCACCCCTCCACTTT.

CDR3 sequence: CASSLFTTGNEQFF. The DNA of the CDR3 is TGTGCCAGCAGTTTGTTTACTACAGGCAATGAGCAGTTCTTC. The chain links TRBV28 to TRBJ2-1; D is possibly TRBD1 (5 bases). Germline loops: CDR1 MDHEN, CDR2 SYDVKM. Trimming cost V 3 bases and J 6 bases, with 12 bases left between them. The length of the CDR3 is 14 residues. Combining the CDR3 with reference TRBV28 and TRBJ2-1 gives the whole variable domain DVKVTQSSRYLVKRTGEKVFLECVQDMDHENMFWYRQDPGLGLRLIYFSYDVKMKEKGDIPEGYSVSREKKERFSLILESASTNQTSMYLCASSLFTTGNEQFFGPGTRLTVL.

This chain joins TRBV10-3 and TRBJ2-7; 7 positions match TRBD1. V shed 0 bases, J shed 0 bases, and the junction held 8 bases outside the gene matches. The CDR3 has 17 amino acids. Germline assignment: CDR1 ENHRY and CDR2 SYGVKD. In nucleotides, the CDR3 is TGTGCCATCAGTGAGTCGTTTCCGGCAGGGGGCTCCTACGAGCAGTACTTC. It is translated as CAISESFPAGGSYEQYF.

The chain couples TRBV28 to TRBJ2-7; D perhaps matches TRBD1 (6 bases). CDR3 length: 18 amino acids. Trimming cost V 2 bases and J 1 base, with 21 bases left between them. Germline values: CDR1 MDHEN, CDR2 SYDVKM. In nucleotides, the CDR3 is TGTGCCAGCAGTTTAGGTTTTAAACCAGGGGCCGTTTCCTACGAGCAGTACTTC. Its translation is CASSLGFKPGAVSYEQYF. Drawing the rest from reference TRBV28 and TRBJ2-7, the complete variable domain is DVKVTQSSRYLVKRTGEKVFLECVQDMDHENMFWYRQDPGLGLRLIYFSYDVKMKEKGDIPEGYSVSREKKERFSLILESASTNQTSMYLCASSLGFKPGAVSYEQYFGPGTRLTVT.

V usage is TRBV4-1 and J usage is TRBJ1-1, with 8 bases matching TRBD1. Germline V lookup: CDR1 MGHRA, CDR2 YSYEKL. This CDR3 contains 17 residues. V trimming: 4 bases; J trimming: 0 bases; junction bases outside the gene matches: 10. CDR3 sequence: CASSRPTAGGLNTEAFF. The CDR3 bases are TGCGCCAGCAGCCGTCCTACTGCAGGGGGCTTGAACACTGAAGCTTTCTTT.

The chain combines TRBV29-1 with TRBJ2-1, with 10 bases that match TRBD2. The CDR3 contains 19 residues. From germline, CDR1 is SQVTM and CDR2 ANQGSEA. The ends lost 6 bases at V and 5 bases at J; junction bases unmatched: 22. The CDR3 DNA reads as TGCAGCGTCGACCTGCTTGGGACTAGCGTTTTAAGGGAAAACAATGAGCAGTTCTTC. As protein: CSVDLLGTSVLRENNEQFF.

V gene TRBV9 combines with J gene TRBJ2-3; 9 bases are shared with TRBD2. Trimming took 7 bases from V and 4 from J; bases not matched to a gene: 7. Germline-derived CDR1 and CDR2 are SGDLS and YYNGEE. This CDR3 comprises 14 residues. The CDR3 nucleotides are TGTGCCAGCCATAGCGGGAGATCCCCAGATACGCAGTATTTT. Translation: CASHSGRSPDTQYF.

The chain employs TRBV2 and TRBJ1-4, with 7 bases identical to TRBD1. V lost 5 bases and J lost 5; bases outside the gene matches: 8. Per the germline V gene, CDR1 is SNHLY and CDR2 is FYNNEI. The CDR3 runs 15 residues. Written as DNA, the CDR3 is TGTGCCAGCAGTCGCCGGACAGGTGGGAATGAAAAACTGTTTTTT. Translation: CASSRRTGGNEKLFF.

The rearrangement links TRBV6-1 to TRBJ1-2; D is undetermined. The CDR3 runs to 13 residues. Germline CDR1 reads MNHNS; CDR2 reads SASEGT. V was pared by 2 bases and J by 2 bases, with 6 bases between. The CDR3 loop reads CASSESGNYGYTF. The DNA for the CDR3 is TGTGCCAGCAGTGAATCGGGGAACTATGGCTACACCTTC.

As for this clone: The junction and the germline gene differ at one end; a read error may be behind it. This chain uses TRBV7-8 with TRBJ2-7, with a possible D match to TRBD2 (6 bases). CDR1 and CDR2 (germline): SGHVS, FQNEAQ. CDR3 length: 13 residues. CDR3 amino acids: CASSFRSEVREIF. The CDR3 DNA sequence: TGTGCCAGCAGCTTCCGTTCGGAGGTCCGGGAGATCTTC.

The chain employs TRBV4-1 and TRBJ2-7; 8 bases fit TRBD2. V shed 4 bases, J shed 4 bases, and the junction held 12 bases outside the gene matches. CDR1 is MGHRA and CDR2 is YSYEKL in the germline V gene. The CDR3 is 16 amino acids. The CDR3 DNA reads as TGCGCCAGCAGCCTTCTCGATAAAGCGGGAGAGTACGAGCAGTACTTC. This sequence encodes CASSLLDKAGEYEQYF.

Written as DNA, the CDR3 is TGTGCCACCAGTGGACGACGGGGTGCTAGCGGAGGGTACAATGAGCAGTTCTTC. Its translation is CATSGRRGASGGYNEQFF. The chain employs TRBV24-1 and TRBJ2-1; 7 positions agree with TRBD2. J was trimmed by 4 bases and V by 5 bases; bases with no gene match: 16. The length of the CDR3 is 18 residues. Per the germline V gene, CDR1 is KGHDR and CDR2 is SFDVKD.

The V gene is TRBV14, the J gene TRBJ2-7; TRBD1 matches at 7 bases. Germline assignment: CDR1 SGHDN and CDR2 FVKESK. The length of the CDR3 is 13 residues. J lost 4 bases, V lost 4 bases, and 4 bases had no gene match. The CDR3 sequence: CASSPTGIYEQYF. The CDR3 DNA reads as TGTGCCAGCAGCCCGACAGGGATTTACGAGCAGTACTTC.

The rearrangement joins TRBV7-9 to TRBJ1-4; 7 bases line up with TRBD1. Trimming removed 11 bases from V and 0 bases from J; junction bases left unmatched: 12. Germline V gene lookup returns CDR1 SEHNR and CDR2 FQNEAQ (reference sequence). This CDR3 comprises 16 residues. Here the CDR3 reads CAWGQGVTSTNEKLFF. DNA for the CDR3: TGTGCCTGGGGGCAGGGGGTAACTTCAACTAATGAAAAACTGTTTTTT.

The chain uses TRBV4-3 and TRBJ2-7, with D perhaps TRBD2 (7 bases). Germline loops: CDR1 LGHNA, CDR2 YSLEER. Trimming removed 0 bases from V and 4 bases from J, with 19 bases in between. The CDR3 is 17 amino acids. The chain's CDR3 is CASSQEPLGGRGYEQYF. The CDR3 region has the DNA TGCGCCAGCAGCCAAGAGCCGTTAGGGGGGAGGGGGTACGAGCAGTACTTC.

V and J are TRBV7-2 and TRBJ2-7; 10 nucleotides line up with TRBD2. Germline V CDR1 and CDR2: SGHTA, FQGNSA. The CDR3 spans 15 residues. J lost 3 bases, V lost 2 bases, and 4 bases had no gene match. The CDR3 DNA reads TGTGCCAGCAGCTTACTGCTAGCGGGAGACTACGAGCAGTACTTC. This gives the protein CASSLLLAGDYEQYF.

The chain is built from TRBV24-1 and TRBJ2-5, with TRBD2 as a possible D gene (5 bases). V was shortened by 1 base and J by 5 bases, with 25 bases between the two germline ends. Per germline, CDR1 KGHDR and CDR2 SFDVKD. This CDR3 contains 19 residues. CDR3 DNA: TGTGCCACCAGTGATTTAAAACGCGACTTGCCGGGATTGCTGGAGACCCAGTACTTC. Residues: CATSDLKRDLPGLLETQYF.

The chain recombines TRBV28 with TRBJ1-1; TRBD1 is a possible D gene (5 bases). The CDR3 runs to 15 residues. Germline V lookup: CDR1 MDHEN, CDR2 SYDVKM. V lost 3 bases and J 2 bases, leaving 13 bases between the germline ends. CDR3 protein: CASSLVRGLNTEAFF. CDR3 bases: TGTGCCAGCAGTTTGGTTCGGGGGTTAAACACTGAAGCTTTCTTT.

This rearrangement joins TRBV7-9 to TRBJ2-3; 9 bases fit TRBD1. CDR1 and CDR2 from the germline V gene are SEHNR and FQNEAQ (reference sequence). The CDR3 length is 16 residues. V dropped 3 bases and J dropped 5; count of bases not matched to a gene: 9. In DNA form, the CDR3 reads TGTGCCAGCAGCTTCGGGACAGGGAGGATTAGAGATACGCAGTATTTT. Residues: CASSFGTGRIRDTQYF.

V usage is TRBV9 and J usage is TRBJ1-5, with a tentative D call TRBD1 (5 bases). The CDR3 extends over 15 amino acids. V lost 0 bases to trimming and J lost 7 bases, with 14 bases between them. Germline values: CDR1 SGDLS, CDR2 YYNGEE. CDR3 loop: CASSVDPGVGQPQHF. Written as DNA, the CDR3 is TGTGCCAGCAGCGTAGACCCGGGGGTGGGACAGCCCCAGCATTTT.

In this sample, this clone turned up a few times. The gene calls are TRBV7-2 and TRBJ1-5; 7 bases are shared with TRBD1. Losses at the gene ends were 1 base for V and 5 bases for J; bases not matched to a gene: 2. In germline, CDR1 is SGHTA, CDR2 FQGNSA. The CDR3 runs to 14 residues. CDR3 DNA: TGTGCCAGCAGCTTAGGTCAGGGGGATCAGCCCCAGCATTTT. Amino acids: CASSLGQGDQPQHF.

The V gene is TRBV5-4, the J gene TRBJ2-7; 10 nucleotides align to TRBD2. This CDR3 is built from 14 residues. The germline gives CDR1 SGHNT, CDR2 YYREEE (reference sequence). Trimming took 2 bases from V and 3 from J; bases not matched to a gene: 2. The CDR3 coding sequence is TGTGCCAGCAGCTTACTAGCGGGAAACTACGAGCAGTACTTC. It encodes CASSLLAGNYEQYF.

This chain connects TRBV30 to TRBJ1-1; D is unresolved. CDR3 length: 13 residues. Germline CDR1 and CDR2: GTSNPN and SVGIG (reference sequence). Trimming stripped 3 bases from V and 0 bases from J, with 8 bases between. The CDR3 reads CAWRPNLNTEAFF. CDR3 nucleotides: TGTGCCTGGAGGCCGAACTTGAACACTGAAGCTTTCTTT.

DNA of the CDR3: TGTGCCAGAAGCTTGGCCGAGGGAGAGGGCACAGATACGCAGTATTTT. Its translation is CARSLAEGEGTDTQYF. The J gene is TRBJ2-3, the V gene TRBV5-3; possibly TRBD2 for D (5 bases). TRBV5-3 is annotated as an ORF whose role is uncertain. The CDR3 totals 16 residues. Deletions cut 0 bases from V and 1 base from J, with 12 bases between.

V and J are TRBV7-6 and TRBJ2-5; D unclear. Germline V gene lookup returns CDR1 SGHVS and CDR2 FNYEAQ. This CDR3 contains 15 residues. V shed 0 bases and J shed 3 bases, with 11 bases lying between them. The CDR3 loop reads CASSLARVREETQYF. The CDR3 bases are TGTGCCAGCAGCTTAGCGCGCGTACGAGAAGAGACCCAGTACTTC.

V and J are TRBV28 and TRBJ2-6; D might be TRBD1 (6 bases). This CDR3 comprises 15 residues. The germline gives CDR1 MDHEN, CDR2 SYDVKM. Trimming took 4 bases from V and 1 from J, leaving 8 bases between them. As DNA, the CDR3 is TGTGCCAGCAGTTCAACAGGGTCTGGGGCCAACGTCCTGACTTTC. It translates to CASSSTGSGANVLTF.

Here the CDR3 DNA reads TGTGCCAGCAGCCGCGCCAGGGCAGGGTTGATCTATGGCTACACCTTC. Its protein is CASSRARAGLIYGYTF. V usage is TRBV27 and J usage is TRBJ1-2; the D gene is possibly TRBD1 (5 bases). V was cut by 6 bases and J by 4 bases, with 21 bases left in between. The CDR3 has 16 amino acids. The germline V gene encodes CDR1 MNHEY and CDR2 SMNVEV (reference sequence).